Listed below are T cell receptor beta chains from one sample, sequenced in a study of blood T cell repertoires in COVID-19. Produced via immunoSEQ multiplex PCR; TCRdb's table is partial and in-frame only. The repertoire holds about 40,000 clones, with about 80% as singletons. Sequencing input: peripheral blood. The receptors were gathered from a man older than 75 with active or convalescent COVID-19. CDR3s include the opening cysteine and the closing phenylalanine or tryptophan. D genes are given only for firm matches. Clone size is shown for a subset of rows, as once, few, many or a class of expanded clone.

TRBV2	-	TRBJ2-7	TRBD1	TGTGCCAGCACCCCGTCGGGACAGGGGGCCTACGAGCAGTACTTC	CASTPSGQGAYEQYF
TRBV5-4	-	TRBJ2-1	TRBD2	TGTGCCAGCAGCCCTCCCGGACTAGCGGGAGGGCGGGAGTTCTTC	CASSPPGLAGGREFF
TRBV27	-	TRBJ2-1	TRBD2	TGTGCCAGCAGTGCCCCGAGGAGCGGGGGGGACAATGAGCAGTTCTTC	CASSAPRSGGDNEQFF
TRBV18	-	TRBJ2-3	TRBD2	TGTGCCAGCTCACCCAGAGAGCGGGAGGGCCTGGGAGATACGCAGTATTTT	CASSPREREGLGDTQYF
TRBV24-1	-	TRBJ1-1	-	TGTGCCACCAGCGCCGGGGGGGGGACTGAAGCTTTCTTT	CATSAGGGTEAFF
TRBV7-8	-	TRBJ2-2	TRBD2	TGTGCCAGCAGCTTACCCTTGGCTAGCGGGGTCCGGGACGGGGAGCTGTTTTTT	CASSLPLASGVRDGELFF
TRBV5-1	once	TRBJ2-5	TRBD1	TGCGCCAGCAGCACTGGACAGGGAGGTGAGACCCAGTACTTC	CASSTGQGGETQYF
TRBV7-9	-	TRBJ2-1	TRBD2	TGTGCCAGCACCCCTAGCGGTCACAATGAGCAGTTCTTC	CASTPSGHNEQFF
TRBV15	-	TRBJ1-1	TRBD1	TGTGCCACCAGCAGATCGGGACAGGGGGTGACTGAAGCTTTCTTT	CATSRSGQGVTEAFF
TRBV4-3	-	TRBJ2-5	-	TGCGCCAGCAGCCAAGATTCAGGGCAGGGCGAAGAGACCCAGTACTTC	CASSQDSGQGEETQYF